These 14 T cell receptor beta chains were all obtained from the same sample, sequenced in a study of cytomegalovirus exposure and HLA in healthy donors. Researchers ran the PCR with 60 Vbeta and 13 Jbeta primers. Data came from immunoSEQ multiplex PCR; TCRdb stores just in-frame clones and leaves some out. Of about 110,000 clones in the sample, about 70% were seen once. Sample: PBMCs. The receptors here all came from a woman aged 45-65 years in good health and CMV-seropositive.

This clone was counted only a few times. The J gene is TRBJ1-5, the V gene TRBV19; 7 nucleotides align to TRBD1. This CDR3 is 13 amino acids long. With 7 bases clipped from V and 2 bases from J, the junction kept 2 bases outside the gene matches. Looked up from germline, CDR1 is LNHDA and CDR2 is SQIVND (reference sequence). The CDR3 region has the DNA TGTGCCAGTAAAGACAGGGGCAATCAGCCCCAGCATTTT. As protein: CASKDRGNQPQHF.

The V gene is TRBV7-9, the J gene TRBJ1-6; the match to TRBD1 covers 8 bases. V was pared by 5 bases and J by 9 bases, with 9 bases of the junction left unmatched. The CDR3 sequence is 15 residues long. CDR1 is SEHNR and CDR2 is FQNEAQ in the germline V gene (reference sequence). The CDR3 protein is CASSLGQGAASPLHF. The CDR3 nucleotides are TGTGCCAGCAGCCTAGGACAGGGAGCAGCTTCACCCCTCCACTTT.

This clone was counted a single time. V gene TRBV7-2 combines with J gene TRBJ1-1; D uncertain. Trimming shortened V by 5 bases and J by 0 bases, and 16 bases separated the two germline ends. CDR3 size: 16 residues. Germline-derived CDR1 and CDR2 are SGHTA and FQGNSA. CDR3 DNA sequence: TGTGCCAGCAGCCCCGCCCCCCGAGGTCTGAACACTGAAGCTTTCTTT. Its protein is CASSPAPRGLNTEAFF.

The chain joins TRBV18 to TRBJ1-2; D remains ambiguous. Germline V gives CDR1 KGHSH, CDR2 LQKENI. This CDR3 has 16 residues. Between the trimmed V and J ends, which lost 6 bases and 5 bases, there was a span of 22 bases. The CDR3 coding sequence is TGTGCCAGCTCTTTCGGTGGCAGGCTACCCCCATATGGCTACACCTTC. This encodes CASSFGGRLPPYGYTF.

This clone has only a few counts. This chain connects TRBV28 to TRBJ1-4; the match to TRBD1 covers 9 bases. There are 14 residues in the CDR3. Germline trimming cut 6 bases from V and 6 bases from J; bases unmatched to any gene: 5. Germline loops: CDR1 MDHEN, CDR2 SYDVKM. The CDR3 protein is CASRAGTGHEKLFF. CDR3 nucleotides: TGTGCCAGCAGGGCCGGGACAGGGCATGAAAAACTGTTTTTT.

This clone occurred once. This rearrangement joins TRBV9 to TRBJ2-5, with 9 bases fitting TRBD1. The CDR3 is 15 residues long. CDR1 and CDR2 from the germline V gene are SGDLS and YYNGEE. The V and J ends lost 3 bases and 5 bases, in that order; junction bases with no gene match: 8. CDR3 nucleotides: TGTGCCAGCAGCGCGGGGACAGGGAGTTGGGAGACCCAGTACTTC. It specifies CASSAGTGSWETQYF.

This clone has at least ten counts. The chain is built from TRBV4-1 and TRBJ1-2; a weak D match, TRBD1 (6 bases). From germline, CDR1 is MGHRA and CDR2 YSYEKL. Trimming stripped 3 bases from V and 8 bases from J, with 16 bases between. This CDR3 region has 14 residues. The CDR3 region is CASSQSGRGRGYTF. CDR3 nucleotide sequence: TGCGCCAGCAGCCAGTCAGGCAGGGGACGCGGCTACACCTTC.

The chain has TRBV7-3 and TRBJ2-2; 10 positions agree with TRBD1. Per the germline V gene, CDR1 is SGHTA and CDR2 is FQGTGA. Losses at the gene ends were 5 bases for V and 3 bases for J; bases not matched to a gene: 9. The CDR3 extends over 17 amino acids. In DNA form, the CDR3 reads TGTGCCAGCAGCATAGGGACAGGGGCGCCGGACACCGGGGAGCTGTTTTTT. Translated: CASSIGTGAPDTGELFF.

This clone qualifies as medium-sized. The CDR3 DNA follows: TGTGCCAGCACGGGTATCACTGGGGCCAACGTCCTGACTTTC. The encoded protein is CASTGITGANVLTF. This chain links TRBV6-1 with TRBJ2-6; no reliable D call. With 7 bases removed from V and 2 bases from J, the gap between germline ends came to 9 bases. CDR3 length: 14 residues. Germline V gene sequence: CDR1 MNHNS, CDR2 SASEGT.

This chain connects TRBV30 to TRBJ1-2, with D uncertain. CDR1 and CDR2 from the germline V gene are GTSNPN and SVGIG (reference sequence). The CDR3 totals 13 residues. V gave up 1 base and J gave up 9 bases, with 15 bases separating them. The CDR3 region has the DNA TGTGCCTGGAGTGGATCACGGTTAGATCGCTACACCTTC. As protein: CAWSGSRLDRYTF.

The rearrangement joins TRBV19 to TRBJ1-6, with no clear D. From germline, CDR1 is LNHDA and CDR2 SQIVND (reference sequence). The CDR3 consists of 15 residues. The V end was cut by 7 bases, the J end by 7 bases, with 17 bases between. CDR3 DNA sequence: TGTGCCAGTACCCAATCGTCTAGTAAGAATTCACCCCTCCACTTT. Translated: CASTQSSSKNSPLHF.

The V and J genes are TRBV5-1 and TRBJ2-1, with D possibly matching TRBD2 (6 bases). The CDR3 is made up of 13 amino acids. V lost 7 bases, J lost 1 base, and 9 bases lay in between. Germline CDR1 and CDR2: SGHRS and YFSETQ. The CDR3: CASAGTSYNEQFF. In DNA form, the CDR3 reads TGCGCCAGCGCCGGGACTTCCTACAATGAGCAGTTCTTC.

The V call is TRBV19, the J call TRBJ1-2; no reliable D call. The CDR3 loop spans 14 amino acids. Germline CDR1 and CDR2: LNHDA and SQIVND (reference sequence). V lost 3 bases to trimming and J lost 6 bases, with 14 bases between them. The CDR3 DNA reads as TGTGCCAGTAGTATTCGCGGCGGCGAGAATGGCTACACCTTC. Its protein product is CASSIRGGENGYTF.

This clone has only a few counts. The rearrangement links TRBV5-8 to TRBJ1-5; 8 nucleotides agree with TRBD1. The V segment lost 0 bases and the J segment 6 bases; nucleotides outside the gene matches: 5. The CDR3 contains 15 residues. CDR1 and CDR2 (germline): SGHTS, YDEGEE. CDR3 nucleotides: TGTGCCAGCAGCTTGGGGACAGGGCTAGGTCAGCCCCAGCATTTT. Protein: CASSLGTGLGQPQHF.